The 24 T cell receptor beta chains presented below share a single source sample, sequenced in a study of blood T cell repertoires in COVID-19. Repertoires were generated with immunoSEQ multiplex PCR, while TCRdb's copy carries only in-frame clones and drops some. The sample yields about 100,000 clones, 80% seen once. Sequenced input: peripheral blood. The receptors here all came from a woman aged 70-85 years with acute or convalescent COVID-19.

The chain employs TRBV5-6 and TRBJ2-5; D gene unclear. Germline V CDR1 and CDR2: SGHDT, YYEEEE. The CDR3 has 12 residues. V was pared by 0 bases and J by 5 bases, with 5 bases between. CDR3 DNA: TGTGCCAGCAGCTTGGCCCTGGAGACCCAGTACTTC. Amino acids: CASSLALETQYF.

The chain has TRBV19 and TRBJ2-3; D is unresolved. Trimming left V 7 bases short and J 6 bases short, with 8 bases between. This CDR3 is 11 amino acids long. The germline CDR1 and CDR2 sequences are LNHDA and SQIVND (reference sequence). The CDR3 bases are TGTGCCAGTACGGCGGCGGATACGCAGTATTTT. Amino acids: CASTAADTQYF. Based on the CDR3 plus reference TRBV19 and TRBJ2-3, the full variable domain is DGGITQSPKYLFRKEGQNVTLSCEQNLNHDAMYWYRQDPGQGLRLIYYSQIVNDFQKGDIAEGYSVSREKKESFPLTVTSAQKNPTAFYLCASTAADTQYFGPGTRLTVL.

The V call is TRBV5-1, the J call TRBJ2-7; 7 bases align to TRBD2. The germline V gene has CDR1 SGHRS and CDR2 YFSETQ. The CDR3 runs to 14 residues. V dropped 2 bases and J dropped 0; count of bases not matched to a gene: 2. The CDR3 sequence is CASSFPSGSYEQYF. DNA for the CDR3: TGCGCCAGCAGCTTCCCTAGCGGCTCCTACGAGCAGTACTTC.

As for this clone: This CDR3 is also generated by other DNA sequences in the sample. The DNA of the CDR3 is TGTGCCAGCAGTTACTCGGCCGACACTGAAGCTTTCTTT. Its protein product is CASSYSADTEAFF. This chain joins TRBV6-5 and TRBJ1-1; D unresolved. The CDR3 loop spans 13 amino acids. Germline V gene data show CDR1 as MNHEY and CDR2 as SVGAGI. Trimming took off 0 bases at V and 3 bases at J, with 5 bases between the two ends.

The V gene is TRBV7-2, the J gene TRBJ1-2; 8 bases agree with TRBD1. With V trimmed by 4 bases and J by 4 bases, 5 bases remained unmatched. Per the germline V gene, CDR1 is SGHTA and CDR2 is FQGNSA. The CDR3 extends over 14 amino acids. The CDR3 DNA follows: TGTGCCAGCAGCTCAAGGACAGGGACCTATGGCTACACCTTC. The encoded protein is CASSSRTGTYGYTF.

The chain recombines TRBV10-1 with TRBJ2-7; a weak D match, TRBD2 (5 bases). Germline CDR1 WNHNN, CDR2 SYGVQD (reference sequence). V was clipped by 3 bases and J by 6 bases, with 12 bases between them. CDR3 length: 13 amino acids. The CDR3 region is CASSDGVRSEQYF. CDR3 sequence (DNA): TGCGCCAGCAGTGACGGGGTTCGGTCCGAGCAGTACTTC.

This clone was detected once. The CDR3 loop is CAILKGQGRQETQYF. The CDR3 DNA reads as TGTGCCATTCTAAAGGGACAGGGCCGTCAAGAGACCCAGTACTTC. This chain joins TRBV28 and TRBJ2-5, with 9 bases matching TRBD1. J gave up 2 bases and V 10 bases, and 11 bases lay outside the gene matches. This CDR3 comprises 15 residues. Per the germline V gene, CDR1 is MDHEN and CDR2 is SYDVKM.

The V and J genes are TRBV10-1 and TRBJ1-6; TRBD1 might be the D (5 bases). This CDR3 is built from 13 residues. Germline loops: CDR1 WNHNN, CDR2 SYGVQD (reference sequence). Trimming took 3 bases from V and 10 from J, leaving 10 bases between them. CDR3 bases: TGCGCCAGCAGTGACAGGGTAGAGTCACCCCTCCACTTT. This gives the protein CASSDRVESPLHF.

The J gene is TRBJ1-3, the V gene TRBV25-1; 8 nucleotides agree with TRBD1. V dropped 5 bases and J dropped 3; count of bases not matched to a gene: 9. The CDR3 runs 16 residues. The V gene's germline CDR1 is MGHDK and CDR2 SYGVNS. CDR3 sequence: CASSRTGPILGNTIYF. The CDR3 nucleotides read TGTGCCAGCAGTAGGACAGGGCCCATACTTGGAAACACCATATATTTT.

The chain uses TRBV6-5 and TRBJ1-3; the D gene is possibly TRBD1 (5 bases). Trimming removed 6 bases at V and 0 bases at J, with 12 bases between. This CDR3 contains 15 residues. The germline V gene encodes CDR1 MNHEY and CDR2 SVGAGI. The CDR3 spells CASSVTAFSGNTIYF. The CDR3, as DNA: TGTGCCAGCAGCGTGACAGCCTTCTCTGGAAACACCATATATTTT.

This clone was counted only a few times. V and J are TRBV6-1 and TRBJ1-5; no clear D gene. Germline CDR1 reads MNHNS; CDR2 reads SASEGT. The V end was cut by 0 bases, the J end by 9 bases, with 6 bases between. The CDR3 contains 12 residues. The CDR3, as DNA: TGTGCCAGCAGTGAAGCTGGCCGGCCCCAGCATTTT. Residues: CASSEAGRPQHF.

The chain combines TRBV5-1 with TRBJ2-3; tentatively, D is TRBD1 (6 bases). Germline V gene sequence: CDR1 SGHRS, CDR2 YFSETQ. Between the trimmed V and J ends, which lost 3 bases and 6 bases, there was a span of 14 bases. The CDR3 runs to 14 residues. The DNA for the CDR3 is TGCGCCAGCAGCTCAGGACAGCGTACCGATACGCAGTATTTT. It is translated as CASSSGQRTDTQYF.

This clone was detected only once. This chain links TRBV10-3 with TRBJ1-4, with D uncertain. V was clipped by 3 bases and J by 0 bases, with 5 bases between them. Germline V gives CDR1 ENHRY, CDR2 SYGVKD. The CDR3 is 14 amino acids. Here the CDR3 DNA reads TGTGCCATCAGTGAATCTGCAACTAATGAAAAACTGTTTTTT. The encoded protein is CAISESATNEKLFF.

This clone was observed a few times. This chain links TRBV9 with TRBJ2-1; 8 bases match TRBD1. CDR1 and CDR2 (germline): SGDLS, YYNGEE. This CDR3 comprises 19 residues. The junction had 16 bases not matched to a gene; V was cut back by 0 bases and J by 5 bases. CDR3 amino acids: CASSVARGFDRGPDNEQFF. The DNA for the CDR3 is TGTGCCAGCAGCGTAGCTCGGGGATTTGACAGGGGCCCGGACAATGAGCAGTTCTTC.

This chain connects TRBV5-4 to TRBJ2-1, with TRBD2 matching 9 bases. CDR3 length: 14 amino acids. With 7 bases clipped from V and 7 bases from J, the junction kept 9 bases outside the gene matches. Germline V gene lookup returns CDR1 SGHNT and CDR2 YYREEE (reference sequence). CDR3 amino acids: CASGRAGGWNEQFF. The CDR3 DNA reads as TGTGCCAGCGGCCGGGCGGGGGGGTGGAATGAGCAGTTCTTC.

The chain joins TRBV9 to TRBJ2-3, with 13 bases identical to TRBD2. The ends lost 2 bases at V and 2 bases at J; junction bases unmatched: 2. The CDR3 extends over 16 amino acids. CDR1 and CDR2 from the germline V gene are SGDLS and YYNGEE. Written as DNA, the CDR3 is TGTGCCAGCAGCGTCGGACTAGCGGGGGTCACAGATACGCAGTATTTT. It translates to CASSVGLAGVTDTQYF.

This clone was seen just once. The chain links TRBV18 to TRBJ1-6; D gene unclear. Germline CDR1 reads KGHSH; CDR2 reads LQKENI. V was clipped by 0 bases and J by 9 bases, with 6 bases between them. The CDR3 consists of 13 residues. The CDR3 is CASSPPGPSPLHF. The DNA for the CDR3 is TGTGCCAGCTCACCACCTGGCCCTTCACCCCTCCACTTT.

V gene TRBV28 combines with J gene TRBJ1-4, with D maybe TRBD1 (5 bases). The CDR3 consists of 14 residues. The germline V and J ends were trimmed by 6 bases and 6 bases, with 14 bases remaining between them. Germline CDR1 and CDR2: MDHEN and SYDVKM. The chain's CDR3 is CASSTPGRDEKLFF. In DNA, the CDR3 is TGTGCCAGCAGCACCCCAGGGAGGGATGAAAAACTGTTTTTT. The entire variable domain, with the rest obtained from reference TRBV28 and TRBJ1-4, is as follows: DVKVTQSSRYLVKRTGEKVFLECVQDMDHENMFWYRQDPGLGLRLIYFSYDVKMKEKGDIPEGYSVSREKKERFSLILESASTNQTSMYLCASSTPGRDEKLFFGSGTQLSVL.

The J gene is TRBJ2-7, the V gene TRBV7-6; 11 bases fit TRBD1. With V trimmed by 6 bases and J by 6 bases, 10 bases remained unmatched. Germline values: CDR1 SGHVS, CDR2 FNYEAQ. The CDR3 is made up of 15 amino acids. In nucleotides, the CDR3 is TGTGCCAGCAGGTTAAATCCCGGGACAGGGGGCGAGCAGTACTTC. It specifies CASRLNPGTGGEQYF.

This chain joins TRBV2 and TRBJ1-2, with D hard to call. The CDR3 runs to 11 residues. V lost 9 bases and J 1 base, leaving 6 bases between the germline ends. Germline CDR1 is SNHLY and CDR2 is FYNNEI. CDR3 sequence reads: CASAYNYGYTF. CDR3 coding DNA: TGTGCCAGTGCCTATAACTATGGCTACACCTTC. The full variable domain, its missing parts supplied by reference TRBV2 and TRBJ1-2, is EPEVTQTPSHQVTQMGQEVILRCVPISNHLYFYWYRQILGQKVEFLVSFYNNEISEKSEIFDDQFSVERPDGSNFTLKIRSTKLEDSAMYFCASAYNYGYTFGSGTRLTVV.

This chain links TRBV18 with TRBJ2-7; the D gene is possibly TRBD2 (5 bases). V was cut by 2 bases and J by 0 bases, with 8 bases left in between. This CDR3 has 14 residues. Germline V gene data show CDR1 as KGHSH and CDR2 as LQKENI. CDR3 in DNA: TGTGCCAGCTCACCAACGGGGAGCTCCTACGAGCAGTACTTC. It translates to CASSPTGSSYEQYF.

This clone turned up a few times. The V call is TRBV12-3 or TRBV12-4, the J call TRBJ1-5; D might be TRBD1 (6 bases). The V and J ends lost 2 bases and 12 bases respectively, with 8 bases between them. The CDR3 loop spans 11 amino acids. CDR3 loop: CASSLYRDQHF. Here the CDR3 DNA reads TGTGCCAGCAGTTTATACAGGGACCAGCATTTT.

The count of this clone is one. The chain has TRBV29-1 and TRBJ1-2; 7 bases are a match to TRBD1. With 0 bases clipped from V and 7 bases from J, the junction kept 5 bases outside the gene matches. This CDR3 contains 13 residues. Per germline, CDR1 SQVTM and CDR2 ANQGSEA. The CDR3 DNA reads TGCAGCGTTGAAGAAGGGGGCTTAGGTGGCTACACCTTC. Protein product: CSVEEGGLGGYTF.

This clone was counted a few times. The V call is TRBV4-3, the J call TRBJ1-2, with 11 positions matching TRBD1. The junction had 1 base not matched to a gene; V was cut back by 1 base and J by 3 bases. This CDR3 spans 15 amino acids. In germline, CDR1 is LGHNA, CDR2 YSLEER. The CDR3 protein is CASSQGTGGDYGYTF. The CDR3 DNA reads as TGCGCCAGCAGCCAAGGGACAGGGGGCGACTATGGCTACACCTTC.